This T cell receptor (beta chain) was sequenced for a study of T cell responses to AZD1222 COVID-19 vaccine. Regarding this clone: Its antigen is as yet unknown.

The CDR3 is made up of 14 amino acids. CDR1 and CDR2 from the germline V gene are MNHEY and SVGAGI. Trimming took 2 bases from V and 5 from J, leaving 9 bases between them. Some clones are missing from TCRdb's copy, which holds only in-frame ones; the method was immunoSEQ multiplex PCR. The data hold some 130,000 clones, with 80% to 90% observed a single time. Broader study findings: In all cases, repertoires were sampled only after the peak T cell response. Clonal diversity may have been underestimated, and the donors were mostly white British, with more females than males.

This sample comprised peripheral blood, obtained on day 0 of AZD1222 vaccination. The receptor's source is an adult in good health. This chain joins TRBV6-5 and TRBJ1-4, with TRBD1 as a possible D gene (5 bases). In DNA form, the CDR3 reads TGTGCCAGCAGTTACCGACAGCCGAATGAAAAACTGTTTTTT. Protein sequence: CASSYRQPNEKLFF.